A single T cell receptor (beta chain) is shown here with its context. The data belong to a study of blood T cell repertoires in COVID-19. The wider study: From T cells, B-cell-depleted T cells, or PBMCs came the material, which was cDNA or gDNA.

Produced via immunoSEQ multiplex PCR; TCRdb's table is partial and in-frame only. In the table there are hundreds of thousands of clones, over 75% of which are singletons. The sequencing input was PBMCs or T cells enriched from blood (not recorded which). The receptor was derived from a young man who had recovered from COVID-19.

DNA for the CDR3: TGCGCCAGCAGCTTGGAATACAGGGGGCCTGGAAACACCATATATTTT. It specifies CASSLEYRGPGNTIYF. The gene calls are TRBV5-1 and TRBJ1-3; 9 positions agree with TRBD1. V lost 0 bases and J lost 2; bases outside the gene matches: 3. There are 16 residues in the CDR3. The germline V gene has CDR1 SGHRS and CDR2 YFSETQ. Full variable domain (outside the CDR3, taken from reference TRBV5-1 and TRBJ1-3): KAGVTQTPRYLIKTRGQQVTLSCSPISGHRSVSWYQQTPGQGLQFLFEYFSETQRNKGNFPGRFSGRQFSNSRSEMNVSTLELGDSALYLCASSLEYRGPGNTIYFGEGSWLTVV.